The present T cell receptor (beta chain) was sequenced within a study of cytotoxic CD8 clonotypes in ibrutinib-treated CLL. General study findings and limits: Different sampling times were used for sustained-remission and progressing patients.

Profiling relied on immunoSEQ multiplex PCR, and the TCRdb table lists in-frame clones only, not all of them. The sample lists roughly 130,000 clones, over 60% occurring once. V dropped 4 bases and J dropped 8 bases, with 11 bases sitting between them. Germline CDR1 and CDR2: MNHNY and SVGAGI (reference sequence). The CDR3 covers 13 residues. Concerning this clone: No antigen is known for it.

This receptor was taken from a human donor with chronic lymphocytic leukemia. This chain links TRBV6-6 with TRBJ2-2, with D perhaps TRBD1 or TRBD2 (5 bases each). The sequenced sample was PBMCs, obtained after 12 months of ibrutinib treatment. The CDR3 protein is CASSLRGRGELFF. DNA of the CDR3: TGTGCCAGCAGTTTACGGGGACGGGGGGAGCTGTTTTTT.